This paragraph covers one TCR beta chain sequence. The antigen is unknown. CDR1 is SGHVS and CDR2 is FQNEAQ in the germline V gene. This CDR3 is built from 12 residues. Trimming stripped 4 bases from V and 3 bases from J, with 4 bases between. These data originate in a study of OX40 agonist ivuxolimab in advanced cancers. Study conclusions and caveats: More expanded clones were found, on average, in CD8+ than in CD4+ T cells.

The method was immunoSEQ multiplex PCR; TCRdb's version includes in-frame clones alone and lacks a portion of them. Seen here are fewer than 45,000 clones, about 70% observed once, and the top ten hold around a sixth. V usage is TRBV7-8 and J usage is TRBJ2-1; D is uncertain. Source: CD4+ or CD8+ T cells sorted from blood, taken in a trial of the OX40 agonist ivuxolimab. The origin of this receptor is an adult with an advanced solid tumor such as melanoma, head and neck, liver or kidney cancer. The CDR3: CASSSNYNEQFF. In nucleotides, the CDR3 is TGTGCCAGCAGCTCAAACTACAATGAGCAGTTCTTC.